The clone carrying this T cell receptor (beta chain) showed up just once. Its antigen is as yet unknown. As processed by the authors: Filtering differed for immunoSEQ, which gave only junction sequences without quality scores. Some clones are missing from TCRdb's copy, which holds only in-frame ones; the method was immunoSEQ multiplex PCR. V, J and clone size were drawn from that table, and D and trimming were deduced from the DNA. In the table there are 2,500,000 or so clones, roughly 90% of which are singletons. The record originates from a study of shared clonotypes between healthy human individuals. CDR1 and CDR2 from the germline V gene are SGHTA and FQGNSA. After removal of 4 bases from V and 2 bases from J, the junction contained 2 bases not matched to a gene. This CDR3 region has 14 residues. General study points: The study generally estimated greater richness for naive than memory subsets.

The chain recombines TRBV7-2 with TRBJ2-1; 7 positions match TRBD1. Sequenced material: naive CD4+ T cells from PBMCs. The subset denotes: CD45RA+ positively selected. The clonotype was recovered from a man between 18 and 35 years old in good health. Some clones in this sample may be carry-over from other donors' samples. CDR3 bases: TGTGCCAGCAGCTGGCAGGGGGCCTACAATGAGCAGTTCTTC. Protein product: CASSWQGAYNEQFF.